The clone carrying this T cell receptor beta chain was counted a few times. The sample belongs to a study of Ad26.COV2.S vaccination and SARS-CoV-2 variants. The assay was immunoSEQ multiplex PCR, and TCRdb's table has in-frame clones only and misses some. The data hold about 350,000 clones, with about 87% observed a single time. Treatment in this sample: around 19 received Ad26.COV2.S at low or high dose, single or two shots; 5 received placebo; per-sample allocation not given. The samples date from day 63 after the first vaccine or placebo injection. The ends were cut back, 1 base at V and 1 base at J, with 11 bases in the middle. This CDR3 comprises 15 residues. Germline assignment: CDR1 SGDLS and CDR2 YYNGEE.

The sample was peripheral blood, taken in a trial of Ad26.COV2.S vaccine versus placebo. The sequence derives from a person between 18 and 59 years old who received the Ad26.COV2.S COVID-19 vaccine or a placebo. The chain employs TRBV9 and TRBJ1-1; no firm D call. In DNA form, the CDR3 reads TGTGCCAGCAGCGTAAAGGACTACTCGAACACTGAAGCTTTCTTT. It encodes CASSVKDYSNTEAFF.